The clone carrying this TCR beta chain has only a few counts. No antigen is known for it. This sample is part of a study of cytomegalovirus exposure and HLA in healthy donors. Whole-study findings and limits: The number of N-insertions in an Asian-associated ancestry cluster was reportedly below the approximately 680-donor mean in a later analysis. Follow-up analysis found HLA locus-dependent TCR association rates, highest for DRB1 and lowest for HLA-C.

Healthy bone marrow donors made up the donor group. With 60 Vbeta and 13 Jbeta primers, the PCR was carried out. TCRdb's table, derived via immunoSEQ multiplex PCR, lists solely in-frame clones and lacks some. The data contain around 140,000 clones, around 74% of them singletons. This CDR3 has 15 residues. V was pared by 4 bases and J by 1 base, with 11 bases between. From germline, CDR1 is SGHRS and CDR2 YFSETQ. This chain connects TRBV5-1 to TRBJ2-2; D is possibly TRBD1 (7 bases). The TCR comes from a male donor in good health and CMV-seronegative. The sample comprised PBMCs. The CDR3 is CASSAGQLNTGELFF. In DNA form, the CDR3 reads TGCGCCAGCAGCGCGGGACAGCTGAACACCGGGGAGCTGTTTTTT.